This entry lists 32 T cell receptor beta chains sequenced from one sample in a study of CD8+CD57+ T cells in acquired aplastic anemia. Genomic DNA served as template for TCR beta VDJ and CDR3 profiling. TCRdb used MiXCR to reprocess the reads, holding one entry per CDR3 protein. Of fewer than 250,000 distinct CDR3 sequences listed, 40% to 50% are singletons. Patients selected for sequencing had displayed CD8+CD57+ cell expansion by flow cytometry. Sequenced: sorted CD4+, CD8+, or CD8+CD57+ T cells (not recorded which) from PBMCs. The receptors here all came from a human donor with aplastic anemia.

This clonotype has ten or more counts. The chain has TRBV5-8 and TRBJ1-2, with 9 bases lining up with TRBD1. V lost 2 bases, J lost 6 bases, and 2 bases stayed unmatched. The CDR3 totals 13 residues. Germline V gene sequence: CDR1 SGHTS, CDR2 YDEGEE. Written as DNA, the CDR3 is TGTGCCAGCAGCTTCCGGACAGGGGATGGCTACACCTTC. Encoded protein: CASSFRTGDGYTF.

The chain has TRBV9 and TRBJ1-1, with a possible D match to TRBD1 (6 bases). This CDR3 comprises 13 residues. The V end was cut by 5 bases, the J end by 6 bases, with 14 bases between. Germline V gives CDR1 SGDLS, CDR2 YYNGEE. CDR3 protein: CASRITGSPEAFF. In nucleotides, the CDR3 is TGTGCCAGCAGAATCACAGGGAGCCCTGAAGCTTTCTTT.

This clonotype was picked up one time. Germline is not matched at one junction end, which may reflect a read error. The rearrangement uses TRBV15 and TRBJ2-7; D might be TRBD2 (6 bases). The CDR3 consists of 13 residues. Germline V gene data show CDR1 as LNHNV and CDR2 as YYDKDF (reference sequence). The CDR3 here is CGTSGRGAYEQYF. Here the CDR3 DNA reads TGTGGCACCAGCGGGCGAGGCGCCTACGAGCAGTACTTT. The full variable domain, in which reference TRBV15 and TRBJ2-7 provide the parts outside the CDR3, is DAMVIQNPRYQVTQFGKPVTLSCSQTLNHNVMYWYQQKSSQAPKLLFHYYDKDFNNEADTPDNFQSRRPNTSFCFLDIRSPGLGDTAMYLCGTSGRGAYEQYFGPGTRLTVT.

This clonotype was found many times. The CDR3 is CSVEIGRGTNEKLFF. The CDR3 DNA follows: TGCAGCGTTGAGATCGGGCGGGGTACCAATGAAAAACTGTTTTTT. J is TRBJ1-4 and V is TRBV29-1; D gene uncertain. CDR3 length: 15 residues. CDR1 SQVTM and CDR2 ANQGSEA come from the germline V gene. Trimming pared 3 bases from V and 5 bases from J, leaving 16 bases between.

In the case of this clonotype: The CDR3 ends on some other residue instead of the conserved phenylalanine or tryptophan, so this is likely a read error. No DNA is shown, since the ends of the CDR3 on it are uncertain; the CDR3 is the one TCRdb lists. J is TRBJ1-1 and V is TRBV15. The CDR3 has 10 residues if both end residues are counted. Germline CDR1 is LNHNV and CDR2 is YYDKDF (reference sequence). The CDR3 loop is CATSREVSFY.

This clonotype was seen at least ten times. The CDR3 spells CASSILGTNTGELFF. CDR3 nucleotides: TGTGCCAGTAGTATTCTGGGGACGAACACCGGGGAGCTGTTTTTT. V is TRBV19 and J is TRBJ2-2, with unresolved D. This CDR3 has 15 amino acids. Trimming took 3 bases from V and 0 from J, leaving 8 bases between them. Germline CDR1 reads LNHDA; CDR2 reads SQIVND (reference sequence). Drawing the rest from reference TRBV19 and TRBJ2-2, the complete variable domain is DGGITQSPKYLFRKEGQNVTLSCEQNLNHDAMYWYRQDPGQGLRLIYYSQIVNDFQKGDIAEGYSVSREKKESFPLTVTSAQKNPTAFYLCASSILGTNTGELFFGEGSRLTVL.

The rearrangement links TRBV2 to TRBJ2-1; 10 bases are a match to TRBD2. Germline V gives CDR1 SNHLY, CDR2 FYNNEI. The CDR3 runs to 16 residues. Trimming at V came to 0 bases and at J to 5 bases, leaving 4 bases not matched to a gene. The CDR3 sequence: CASSEASGGRDNEQFF. The CDR3 nucleotides are TGTGCCAGCAGTGAAGCTAGCGGGGGGCGCGACAATGAGCAGTTCTTC.

V and J are TRBV10-3 and TRBJ2-1, with D possibly matching TRBD2 (6 bases). The CDR3 has 14 amino acids. The germline CDR1 and CDR2 sequences are ENHRY and SYGVKD. Trimming took 8 bases from V and 0 from J, leaving 11 bases between them. CDR3 sequence reads: CAIRRDSSYNEQFF. The CDR3, as DNA: TGTGCCATCCGGCGGGATAGCTCCTACAATGAGCAGTTCTTC.

CDR3: CAISGSDSTYEQYF. DNA for the CDR3: TGTGCCATCAGTGGTTCAGACTCTACCTACGAGCAGTACTTC. The chain links TRBV10-3 to TRBJ2-7; D is unresolved. The CDR3 extends over 14 amino acids. Germline V gives CDR1 ENHRY, CDR2 SYGVKD. The V end lost 4 bases, the J end lost 2 bases, and 12 bases lay between the germline ends.

This clonotype appeared many times. This chain joins TRBV10-3 and TRBJ2-7, with 8 nucleotides matching TRBD2. With V trimmed by 11 bases and J by 5 bases, 17 bases remained unmatched. The germline CDR1 and CDR2 sequences are ENHRY and SYGVKD. This CDR3 is 15 amino acids long. This chain's CDR3 is CAVKPGLGMIDEQYF. The CDR3 DNA reads as TGTGCCGTTAAACCGGGACTAGGGATGATTGACGAGCAGTACTTC.

A word on this clonotype: A much larger clonotype is one base distant, so this may be a read error. The DNA is left out, because the CDR3 cannot be placed on it with certainty; the CDR3 is given as TCRdb lists it. This chain uses TRBV20-1 with TRBJ2-7; the D call in the table, TRBD2, was not verified against the DNA. The germline gives CDR1 DFQATT, CDR2 SNEGSKA (reference sequence). The CDR3 adds up to 14 amino acids, both ends counted. CDR3 in amino acids: CSAVGRGAPYERYF.

The V gene is TRBV7-9, the J gene TRBJ2-1; a possible D gene is TRBD1 (6 bases). Between the trimmed V and J ends, which lost 5 bases and 10 bases, there was a span of 18 bases. The CDR3 totals 14 residues. Per germline, CDR1 SEHNR and CDR2 FQNEAQ (reference sequence). The CDR3 reads CASSPGTYPYEQFF. DNA of the CDR3: TGTGCCAGCAGCCCGGGGACATACCCCTACGAGCAGTTCTTC.

V and J are TRBV12-3 or TRBV12-4 and TRBJ2-1, with 9 nucleotides matching TRBD2. V lost 2 bases and J lost 6; bases outside the gene matches: 11. This CDR3 is 17 amino acids long. CDR3 sequence: CASSLQGGTSNPNEQFF. CDR3 nucleotides: TGTGCCAGCAGTTTACAGGGCGGGACTAGCAACCCCAATGAGCAGTTCTTC.

The chain employs TRBV9 and TRBJ1-2; tentatively, D is TRBD1 (5 bases). Germline assignment: CDR1 SGDLS and CDR2 YYNGEE. This CDR3 has 16 residues. Trimming stripped 4 bases from V and 5 bases from J, with 21 bases between. The CDR3: CASSPRQLTTSYGYTF. The CDR3 DNA is TGTGCCAGCAGCCCGAGACAGTTAACCACCTCATATGGCTACACCTTC.

This rearrangement joins TRBV29-1 to TRBJ2-3, with 11 bases that match TRBD1. Trimming took 5 bases from V and 7 from J; bases not matched to a gene: 8. The CDR3 sequence is 14 residues long. The V gene's germline CDR1 is SQVTM and CDR2 ANQGSEA. The DNA for the CDR3 is TGCAGCGTTCCACGGACAGGGGGCGGGTATACGCAGTATTTT. This translates into CSVPRTGGGYTQYF.

This clonotype was seen a few times. V gene TRBV10-1 combines with J gene TRBJ2-1, with D perhaps matching TRBD2 (6 bases). CDR1 and CDR2 from the germline V gene are WNHNN and SYGVQD (reference sequence). The CDR3 is 15 residues long. V lost 6 bases to trimming and J lost 1 base, with 13 bases between them. For the CDR3, the DNA is TGCGCCAGCAGCCTTAGCGGAGGGTCCTACAATGAGCAGTTCTTC. Translation gives CASSLSGGSYNEQFF.

There are many counts of this clonotype. The rearrangement joins TRBV4-3 to TRBJ2-3; perhaps TRBD1 as D (6 bases). The CDR3 contains 16 residues. Germline assignment: CDR1 LGHNA and CDR2 YSLEER. Deletions cut 1 base from V and 0 bases from J, with 11 bases between. The CDR3 loop is CASSQGVGGSTDTQYF. For the CDR3, the DNA is TGCGCCAGCAGCCAAGGAGTAGGGGGAAGCACAGATACGCAGTATTTT.

The rearrangement joins TRBV9 to TRBJ2-1; D possibly corresponds to TRBD2 (6 bases). The V end lost 5 bases, the J end lost 9 bases, and 21 bases lay between the germline ends. The germline V gene encodes CDR1 SGDLS and CDR2 YYNGEE. The CDR3 runs 15 residues. The CDR3 region is CASSASGLRESEQFF. The CDR3 nucleotides read TGTGCCAGCAGTGCCTCGGGACTTCGTGAAAGTGAGCAGTTCTTC.

This clonotype has ten or more counts. The chain joins TRBV2 to TRBJ2-7, with a tentative D call TRBD2 (5 bases). CDR3 size: 14 residues. CDR1 is SNHLY and CDR2 is FYNNEI in the germline V gene. The V end was cut by 1 base, the J end by 0 bases, with 7 bases between. CDR3 coding DNA: TGTGCCAGCAGTGAAGGAGCGGCCTCCTACGAGCAGTACTTC. Amino acid sequence: CASSEGAASYEQYF.

The DNA for the CDR3 is TGTGCCACGAACAGGGGCCCCAACACCGGGGAGCTGTTTTTT. This sequence encodes CATNRGPNTGELFF. This sequence joins TRBV24-1 and TRBJ2-2; 7 nucleotides match TRBD1. V trimming: 10 bases; J trimming: 2 bases; junction bases outside the gene matches: 6. Germline V gene sequence: CDR1 KGHDR, CDR2 SFDVKD. The CDR3 sequence is 14 residues long.

This clonotype has a count of ten or more. This chain joins TRBV27 and TRBJ2-7; TRBD1 is a possible D gene (6 bases). Germline CDR1 reads MNHEY; CDR2 reads SMNVEV (reference sequence). Trimming removed 5 bases from V and 7 bases from J, with 15 bases in between. CDR3 length: 13 residues. CDR3 sequence reads: CASSQGRVGEQYF. The CDR3 DNA sequence: TGTGCCAGCAGTCAGGGGAGAGTAGGTGAGCAGTACTTC.

The chain carries TRBV9 and TRBJ2-5, with 12 bases aligning to TRBD2. Germline V gives CDR1 SGDLS, CDR2 YYNGEE. Losses at the gene ends were 3 bases for V and 1 base for J; bases not matched to a gene: 7. The CDR3 is 17 residues long. In DNA form, the CDR3 reads TGTGCCAGCAGCGCTAGACTAGCGGGGGAGGCCCAAGAGACCCAGTACTTC. It is translated as CASSARLAGEAQETQYF. Based on the CDR3 plus reference TRBV9 and TRBJ2-5, the full variable domain is DSGVTQTPKHLITATGQRVTLRCSPRSGDLSVYWYQQSLDQGLQFLIQYYNGEERAKGNILERFSAQQFPDLHSELNLSSLELGDSALYFCASSARLAGEAQETQYFGPGTRLLVL.

The V call is TRBV19, the J call TRBJ2-7; D is perhaps TRBD1 (6 bases). The CDR3 contains 14 residues. The V gene lost 3 bases and the J gene lost 7 bases, with 16 bases spanning the gap. Germline V gene lookup returns CDR1 LNHDA and CDR2 SQIVND (reference sequence). For the CDR3, the DNA is TGTGCCAGTAGTATTGGGGCAGGGGCGGGTGAGCAGTACTTC. Its translation: CASSIGAGAGEQYF.

About this clonotype itself: With a much larger clone just one base away, this may be a read error. The chain links TRBV12-3 or TRBV12-4 to TRBJ1-1; maybe TRBD1 (6 bases). The CDR3 runs to 13 residues. V was shortened by 8 bases and J by 4 bases, with 14 bases between the two germline ends. CDR3 in DNA: TGTGCCAGCCGAGCGGGGGCGGGCACTGAAGCTTTCTTT. It encodes CASRAGAGTEAFF.

The genes are TRBV4-3 and TRBJ2-7, with a possible D match to TRBD1 (8 bases). V was cut by 1 base and J by 2 bases, with 15 bases left in between. The germline CDR1 and CDR2 sequences are LGHNA and YSLEER. The CDR3 sequence is 16 residues long. The CDR3 sequence: CASSQGGGQATYEQYF. The DNA for the CDR3 is TGCGCCAGCAGCCAAGGGGGGGGACAGGCCACCTACGAGCAGTACTTC.

This chain joins TRBV5-6 and TRBJ2-5, with D possibly called TRBD1 or TRBD2 (6 bases each). The V gene lost 4 bases and the J gene lost 4 bases, with 14 bases spanning the gap. Germline values: CDR1 SGHDT, CDR2 YYEEEE. This CDR3 contains 14 residues. The CDR3 DNA follows: TGTGCCAGCAGCCCCCGGGGGCGGGGAGAGACCCAGTACTTC. The encoded protein is CASSPRGRGETQYF.

This clonotype has ten or more counts. V gene TRBV9 combines with J gene TRBJ2-7; 8 bases fit TRBD1. V lost 0 bases to trimming and J lost 4 bases; unmatched junction nucleotides: 6. Germline loops: CDR1 SGDLS, CDR2 YYNGEE. This CDR3 spans 15 amino acids. The CDR3 bases are TGTGCCAGCAGCGTAGTTGCAGGGGGCTCATACGAGCAGTACTTC. Translation gives CASSVVAGGSYEQYF.

J is TRBJ2-3 and V is TRBV15, with D unclear. V lost 0 bases, J lost 11 bases, and 18 bases lay in between. This CDR3 region has 15 residues. The germline V gene encodes CDR1 LNHNV and CDR2 YYDKDF (reference sequence). The DNA of the CDR3 is TGTGCCACCAGCAGAGACTCAAATCCCTACAATGAGCAGTATTTT. Its translation: CATSRDSNPYNEQYF.

The genes are TRBV7-2 and TRBJ2-5; perhaps TRBD1 as D (6 bases). The germline gives CDR1 SGHTA, CDR2 FQGNSA. V lost 3 bases and J lost 5, with 13 bases in between. The CDR3 contains 14 residues. The CDR3 nucleotides are TGTGCCAGCAGCTTCACAGGGATTTTGGAGACCCAGTACTTC. This translates into CASSFTGILETQYF. Filled out from reference TRBV7-2 and TRBJ2-5, the complete variable domain reads GAGVSQSPSNKVTEKGKDVELRCDPISGHTALYWYRQSLGQGLEFLIYFQGNSAPDKSGLPSDRFSAERTGGSVSTLTIQRTQQEDSAVYLCASSFTGILETQYFGPGTRLLVL.

This clonotype came up a few times. The gene calls are TRBV7-2 and TRBJ1-6, with D tentatively TRBD1 (5 bases). Per the germline V gene, CDR1 is SGHTA and CDR2 is FQGNSA. V was cut by 0 bases and J by 11 bases, with 14 bases left in between. This CDR3 comprises 15 residues. CDR3 protein: CASSLAYGPGTPLHF. CDR3 coding DNA: TGTGCCAGCAGCTTAGCCTACGGACCAGGGACACCCCTCCACTTT.

The rearrangement joins TRBV24-1 to TRBJ2-1, with D hard to call. V lost 3 bases and J 9 bases, leaving 14 bases between the germline ends. Germline V gene lookup returns CDR1 KGHDR and CDR2 SFDVKD. The CDR3 runs to 14 residues. CDR3 protein: CATSDEFRWGEQFF. As DNA, the CDR3 is TGTGCCACCAGTGATGAGTTTAGATGGGGTGAGCAGTTCTTC.

This sequence joins TRBV9 and TRBJ1-4, with D possibly being TRBD1 (6 bases). CDR3 length equals 14 residues. V lost 5 bases, J lost 5 bases, and 13 bases lay in between. The V gene's germline CDR1 is SGDLS and CDR2 YYNGEE. The CDR3 sequence is CASSSGDGNEKLFF. CDR3 nucleotides: TGTGCCAGCAGTTCAGGGGATGGAAATGAAAAACTGTTTTTT.